Shown below are 18 T cell receptor beta chains from a single sample sequenced in a study of technical replicates of blood from a handful of donors. Sequencing used immunoSEQ multiplex PCR; TCRdb keeps in-frame clones, though not all of them. The sample has around 80,000 clones, 85% to 95% seen once; the top ten hold around 0.25%. Source material: T cells isolated from PBMCs. The receptors were gathered from a human donor in good health.

The V call is TRBV30, the J call TRBJ2-5, with TRBD1 as a possible D gene (6 bases). V was trimmed by 3 bases and J by 2 bases, leaving 13 bases between them. The CDR3 consists of 14 residues. In germline, CDR1 is GTSNPN, CDR2 SVGIG (reference sequence). CDR3 in DNA: TGTGCCTGGAGCGTCGGGACATATCAAGAGACCCAGTACTTC. Translated, it gives CAWSVGTYQETQYF.

V usage is TRBV6-5 and J usage is TRBJ2-7; D is perhaps TRBD2 (6 bases). Trimming left V 5 bases short and J 5 bases short, with 13 bases between. The CDR3 sequence is 13 residues long. Germline V CDR1 and CDR2: MNHEY, SVGAGI. CDR3: CASSIWGVHEQYF. The CDR3 DNA reads as TGTGCCAGCAGTATCTGGGGGGTCCACGAGCAGTACTTC.

This chain links TRBV6-4 with TRBJ1-2; D may be TRBD1 (5 bases). Trimming took off 6 bases at V and 0 bases at J, with 23 bases between the two ends. The CDR3 spans 18 residues. Germline loops: CDR1 MRHNA, CDR2 SNTAGT. Here the CDR3 reads CASSDTPITDSPNYGYTF. DNA of the CDR3: TGTGCCAGCAGCGACACCCCTATAACAGACAGCCCTAACTATGGCTACACCTTC.

This chain links TRBV19 with TRBJ1-2; D ambiguous. With 5 bases removed from V and 4 bases from J, the gap between germline ends came to 17 bases. The CDR3 spans 15 residues. Looked up from germline, CDR1 is LNHDA and CDR2 is SQIVND (reference sequence). CDR3 DNA: TGTGCCAGTAGTCCCTCCGTCCAAGAGGGCTATGGCTACACCTTC. As protein: CASSPSVQEGYGYTF.

The rearrangement links TRBV6-5 to TRBJ1-2; D perhaps matches TRBD1 (5 bases). Germline V CDR1 and CDR2: MNHEY, SVGAGI. The CDR3 covers 15 residues. With 2 bases removed from V and 2 bases from J, the gap between germline ends came to 12 bases. CDR3 nucleotide sequence: TGTGCCAGCAGTTACCTGTCAGGGCCCAACTATGGCTACACCTTC. Its translation: CASSYLSGPNYGYTF.

V and J are TRBV13 and TRBJ2-7, with D tentatively TRBD2 (6 bases). The CDR3 length is 13 residues. V was clipped by 5 bases and J by 2 bases, with 10 bases between them. Germline assignment: CDR1 PRHDT and CDR2 FYEKMQ (reference sequence). The CDR3 region has the DNA TGTGCCAGCAGCCGCGGGACGACCTACGAGCAGTACTTC. It codes for CASSRGTTYEQYF.

The chain recombines TRBV11-1 with TRBJ1-2; 8 positions agree with TRBD1. The CDR3 is made up of 15 amino acids. Germline CDR1 is SGHAT and CDR2 is FQDESV (reference sequence). V shed 4 bases and J 4 bases; nucleotides not matched to a gene: 8. The CDR3 region is CASSYTTGERYGYTF. The CDR3, as DNA: TGTGCCAGCAGCTATACGACAGGGGAGCGCTATGGCTACACCTTC. Together with reference TRBV11-1 and TRBJ1-2, the CDR3 gives the full variable domain: EAEVAQSPRYKITEKSQAVAFWCDPISGHATLYWYRQILGQGPELLVQFQDESVVDDSQLPKDRFSAERLKGVDSTLKIQPAELGDSAMYLCASSYTTGERYGYTFGSGTRLTVV.

In this sample, this clone turned up once. V is TRBV7-9 and J is TRBJ2-7; 10 bases map to TRBD2. J gave up 4 bases and V 5 bases, and 14 bases lay outside the gene matches. The germline V gene has CDR1 SEHNR and CDR2 FQNEAQ (reference sequence). The CDR3 has 17 amino acids. CDR3 loop: CASSPAGPGTSVYEQYF. CDR3 bases: TGTGCCAGCAGCCCAGCGGGCCCCGGGACTAGCGTTTACGAGCAGTACTTC.

The chain has TRBV28 and TRBJ1-2; D remains unclear. Trimming took 4 bases from V and 1 from J, leaving 7 bases between them. The CDR3 is made up of 13 amino acids. Germline CDR1 reads MDHEN; CDR2 reads SYDVKM. CDR3 DNA: TGTGCCAGCAGTTCTAACAGTAACTATGGCTACACCTTC. Its translation: CASSSNSNYGYTF.

This chain uses TRBV7-8 with TRBJ1-3, with D possibly TRBD1 on 5 matching bases. V was pared by 3 bases and J by 8 bases, with 20 bases between. Germline V lookup: CDR1 SGHVS, CDR2 FQNEAQ. This CDR3 comprises 16 residues. As DNA, the CDR3 is TGTGCCAGCAGCTTGTACCGACTGCAGGGTGGGGACACCATATATTTT. Translation: CASSLYRLQGGDTIYF.

The chain joins TRBV2 to TRBJ2-1, with 11 positions matching TRBD1. Germline V CDR1 and CDR2: SNHLY, FYNNEI. The V segment lost 6 bases and the J segment 10 bases; nucleotides outside the gene matches: 2. The CDR3 extends over 12 amino acids. In DNA, the CDR3 is TGTGCCAGCAGGGACAGGGGGCCCGAGCAGTTCTTC. Amino acids: CASRDRGPEQFF.

V is TRBV19 and J is TRBJ2-7; possibly TRBD2 for D (6 bases). V dropped 9 bases and J dropped 1 base, with 16 bases sitting between them. Per germline, CDR1 LNHDA and CDR2 SQIVND (reference sequence). CDR3 length: 14 residues. In nucleotides, the CDR3 is TGTGCCAGCACCCCCGGGAGTTTTTCCTACGAGCAGTACTTC. It encodes CASTPGSFSYEQYF.

The V gene is TRBV11-2, the J gene TRBJ2-2, with D possibly TRBD2 on 7 matching bases. CDR1 is SGHAT and CDR2 is FQNNGV in the germline V gene. The germline V and J ends were trimmed by 11 bases and 4 bases, with 17 bases remaining between them. This CDR3 spans 14 amino acids. The CDR3 protein is CAGGAGAGTGELFF. The CDR3, as DNA: TGTGCCGGGGGGGCAGGGGCGGGCACCGGGGAGCTGTTTTTT.

CDR3 sequence (DNA): TGTGCCAGTAGTTTCCCCTTAACAGGGTTTAGCAATCAGCCCCAGCATTTT. The encoded protein is CASSFPLTGFSNQPQHF. The chain couples TRBV19 to TRBJ1-5; TRBD1 is a possible D gene (6 bases). With 5 bases removed from V and 0 bases from J, the gap between germline ends came to 17 bases. The germline V gene encodes CDR1 LNHDA and CDR2 SQIVND (reference sequence). The CDR3 has 17 amino acids.

This clone was observed once. The CDR3 reads CASRFRDRDRDTQYF. CDR3 coding DNA: TGTGCCAGCAGATTCCGGGACAGGGATAGAGATACGCAGTATTTT. This chain uses TRBV6-4 with TRBJ2-3; TRBD1 matches at 9 bases. Germline V lookup: CDR1 MRHNA, CDR2 SNTAGT. The CDR3 extends over 15 amino acids. With 6 bases clipped from V and 5 bases from J, the junction kept 9 bases outside the gene matches.

The chain employs TRBV2 and TRBJ2-7; 7 positions agree with TRBD1. Germline V CDR1 and CDR2: SNHLY, FYNNEI. This CDR3 spans 15 amino acids. Unmatched junction bases numbered 8, after V lost 5 bases and J lost 1 base. The CDR3 sequence: CASSTTGAQSYEQYF. Written as DNA, the CDR3 is TGTGCCAGCAGTACTACAGGGGCCCAGTCCTACGAGCAGTACTTC.

This chain joins TRBV19 and TRBJ1-2; 8 bases map to TRBD1. In germline, CDR1 is LNHDA, CDR2 SQIVND (reference sequence). The CDR3 contains 13 residues. The junction had 4 bases not matched to a gene; V was cut back by 6 bases and J by 4 bases. The CDR3 here is CASRRDRLYGYTF. The CDR3 nucleotides are TGTGCCAGTAGACGGGACAGGCTCTATGGCTACACCTTC.

J is TRBJ1-3 and V is TRBV4-1, with 9 positions matching TRBD1. Germline V gene lookup returns CDR1 MGHRA and CDR2 YSYEKL. This CDR3 contains 14 residues. V was pared by 3 bases and J by 5 bases, with 2 bases of the junction left unmatched. This CDR3 reads CASSHGTGRNTIYF. For the CDR3, the DNA is TGCGCCAGCAGCCACGGGACAGGGAGAAACACCATATATTTT.